The T cell receptor beta chain described here comes from a study of PD-1 blockade in classical Hodgkin lymphoma. The study, taken as a whole, reports: Lower baseline TCR diversity was reported for newly diagnosed patients than for healthy donors. Factors driving the repertoire differences, possibly disease activity or prior therapy, remain undefined.

Per germline, CDR1 GTSNPN and CDR2 SVGIG (reference sequence). This CDR3 has 12 residues. Trimming cost V 4 bases and J 8 bases, with 14 bases left between them. Noted time point: newly diagnosed, previously untreated cHL patient sample. CD4+ T cells were purified from thawed PBMCs by negative selection. Comparison came from newly diagnosed, untreated classical Hodgkin lymphoma PBMCs. Comment on this clone: Antigen specificity is unknown.

Assay used: immunoSEQ multiplex PCR; TCRdb lists only in-frame clones, some missing. The data contain about 23,000 clones, 85% to 90% of them singletons. The V and J genes are TRBV30 and TRBJ1-1; D is undetermined. This clonotype was obtained from a human donor with classical Hodgkin lymphoma. Sequenced input: CD4+ T cells from blood. The CDR3 bases are TGTGCCTGGATCTCACAGAGTGGAGAAGCTTTCTTT. Translating it yields CAWISQSGEAFF. Complete variable domain (other parts from reference TRBV30 and TRBJ1-1): SQTIHQWPATLVQPVGSPLSLECTVEGTSNPNLYWYRQAAGRGLQLLFYSVGIGQISSEVPQNLSASRPQDRQFILSSKKLLLSDSGFYLCAWISQSGEAFFGQGTRLTVV.